These 4 T cell receptor beta chains originate from one sample sequenced in a study of PD-L1 blockade in urothelial cancer. Data came from immunoSEQ multiplex PCR; TCRdb stores just in-frame clones and leaves some out. The data contain tens of thousands of clones, roughly four fifths of them singletons. This sample comprised PBMCs, obtained around atezolizumab (anti-PD-L1) treatment. The receptors originated from a man between 70 and 80 years old with urothelial cancer.

The chain is built from TRBV4-3 and TRBJ2-7; D might be TRBD1 (5 bases). This CDR3 spans 16 amino acids. Trimming removed 2 bases from V and 0 bases from J, with 14 bases in between. Per the germline V gene, CDR1 is LGHNA and CDR2 is YSLEER. As DNA, the CDR3 is TGCGCCAGCAGCCAACAGACAGCGCCCTACTCCTACGAGCAGTACTTC. This encodes CASSQQTAPYSYEQYF.

This clone was counted a single time. This chain joins TRBV2 and TRBJ2-1, with 10 bases identical to TRBD2. Trimming at V came to 7 bases and at J to 10 bases, leaving 16 bases not matched to a gene. CDR3 size: 16 residues. CDR1 is SNHLY, CDR2 FYNNEI, per germline. CDR3 coding DNA: TGTGCCAGCACAGCCCCCCGGGCTAGCGGGAGTAGCGAGCAGTTCTTC. Amino acids: CASTAPRASGSSEQFF.

The V call is TRBV4-2, the J call TRBJ2-1; TRBD2 is a possible D gene (6 bases). CDR1 and CDR2 (germline): LGHNA, YNFKEQ. The CDR3 is made up of 19 amino acids. V was clipped by 3 bases and J by 4 bases, with 25 bases between them. CDR3 sequence (DNA): TGTGCCAGCAGCCAGGGGCGGGGAGGAGCGGAACTCCAATACAATGAGCAGTTCTTC. It specifies CASSQGRGGAELQYNEQFF.

This sequence joins TRBV15 and TRBJ2-1; TRBD2 aligns across 9 bases. The V and J ends lost 5 bases and 10 bases, in that order; junction bases with no gene match: 12. Germline CDR1 and CDR2: LNHNV and YYDKDF (reference sequence). The CDR3 has 15 amino acids. The CDR3 region is CATSLGKREDKEQFF. In DNA form, the CDR3 reads TGTGCCACCAGCCTCGGGAAGCGGGAGGATAAAGAGCAGTTCTTC.